One and the same sample provided the 30 T cell receptor beta chains below, sequenced in a study of cytomegalovirus exposure and HLA in healthy donors (dated by TCRdb to the late 2010s). The library was made by the immunoSEQ multiplex PCR assay. For the multiplex PCR, a mixture combining 60 forward primers for TCR Vbeta segments and 13 reverse primers for TCR Jbeta segments was used. The clones in this table, taken by TCRdb from immuneACCESS, are in-frame only. Not every clone is retained; where verified, under half of the shortfall comes from an unresolved V gene, and the cause of the rest is unknown. Counted in this sample were approximately 100,000 clones; 65% to 80% of them appeared once. The leading ten clones occupy approximately 9.9% of the sample. What was sequenced was PBMCs. The receptors originated from a man between 40 and 49 years old in good health and CMV-seropositive.

This clone was observed a handful of times. V is TRBV2 and J is TRBJ1-3; weak D call: TRBD1 (5 bases). V dropped 4 bases and J dropped 3 bases, with 16 bases sitting between them. Germline-derived CDR1 and CDR2 are SNHLY and FYNNEI. This CDR3 has 16 residues. CDR3 sequence (DNA): TGTGCCAGCAGTGCTCTTGGGACTGATGGTGGAAACACCATATATTTT. Its translation is CASSALGTDGGNTIYF. Full variable domain (missing parts from reference TRBV2 and TRBJ1-3): EPEVTQTPSHQVTQMGQEVILRCVPISNHLYFYWYRQILGQKVEFLVSFYNNEISEKSEIFDDQFSVERPDGSNFTLKIRSTKLEDSAMYFCASSALGTDGGNTIYFGEGSWLTVV.

The genes are TRBV6-5 and TRBJ2-7; 7 bases map to TRBD1. The CDR3 covers 15 residues. The trim removed 0 bases at V and 5 bases at J, leaving 7 bases unmatched. CDR1 is MNHEY, CDR2 SVGAGI, per germline. CDR3 protein: CASSYSARGSHEQYF. CDR3 nucleotides: TGTGCCAGCAGTTACTCAGCCAGGGGGAGCCACGAGCAGTACTTC.

This chain connects TRBV7-2 to TRBJ1-5; weak D call: TRBD1 (5 bases). Germline loops: CDR1 SGHTA, CDR2 FQGNSA. CDR3 length equals 14 residues. Trimming took 2 bases from V and 2 from J, leaving 7 bases between them. The CDR3 loop reads CASSLLGGNQPQHF. The CDR3 DNA is TGTGCCAGCAGCTTATTAGGGGGCAATCAGCCCCAGCATTTT.

V is TRBV28 and J is TRBJ1-2; 7 nucleotides agree with TRBD1. The CDR3 totals 15 residues. V was clipped by 2 bases and J by 5 bases; unmatched bases: 8. Germline V gene lookup returns CDR1 MDHEN and CDR2 SYDVKM. This CDR3 reads CASSLTGTVVYGYTF. Here the CDR3 DNA reads TGTGCCAGCAGTTTAACCGGGACAGTTGTATATGGCTACACCTTC.

The chain has TRBV7-2 and TRBJ2-7; D gene ambiguous. Germline CDR1 and CDR2: SGHTA and FQGNSA. This CDR3 spans 15 amino acids. V was shortened by 1 base and J by 5 bases, with 15 bases between the two germline ends. CDR3 residues: CASSLVSSAVNEQYF. DNA for the CDR3: TGTGCCAGCAGCTTAGTGTCCAGTGCGGTGAACGAGCAGTACTTC.

The J gene is TRBJ1-4, the V gene TRBV10-3; 7 bases line up with TRBD1. With V trimmed by 6 bases and J by 5 bases, 18 bases remained unmatched. Germline V gives CDR1 ENHRY, CDR2 SYGVKD. The CDR3 spans 18 residues. Written as DNA, the CDR3 is TGTGCCATCAGCCCGAACCCGGGACAGACTTCGTTGAATGAAAAACTGTTTTTT. Protein sequence: CAISPNPGQTSLNEKLFF.

This clone was found a few times. V gene TRBV6-5 combines with J gene TRBJ1-2; unclear D gene. The ends were cut back, 10 bases at V and 0 bases at J, with 12 bases in the middle. The CDR3 extends over 13 amino acids. Looked up from germline, CDR1 is MNHEY and CDR2 is SVGAGI. CDR3: CATFDISNYGYTF. CDR3 DNA: TGTGCCACCTTCGACATTTCTAACTATGGCTACACCTTC.

This chain joins TRBV6-4 and TRBJ2-7; D might be TRBD1 (6 bases). The CDR3 covers 20 residues. Per germline, CDR1 MRHNA and CDR2 SNTAGT. Trimming pared 4 bases from V and 0 bases from J, leaving 28 bases between. CDR3 in DNA: TGTGCCAGCAGTGCCACAAAATGGACAGATCTAGCTCTAAGCTCCTACGAGCAGTACTTC. Translating it yields CASSATKWTDLALSSYEQYF.

V and J are TRBV30 and TRBJ2-1; TRBD2 is a possible D gene (5 bases). The V end was cut by 2 bases, the J end by 6 bases, with 14 bases between. Germline V gives CDR1 GTSNPN, CDR2 SVGIG (reference sequence). This CDR3 region has 14 residues. In nucleotides, the CDR3 is TGTGCCTGGAGTACCGGGAAGGGCATCAATGAGCAGTTCTTC. Protein sequence: CAWSTGKGINEQFF.

The V and J genes are TRBV7-6 and TRBJ2-2; 7 bases fit TRBD1. The CDR3 is made up of 15 amino acids. With V trimmed by 5 bases and J by 4 bases, 7 bases remained unmatched. Germline V CDR1 and CDR2: SGHVS, FNYEAQ. CDR3 bases: TGTGCCAGCAGCCTCGAGGACAGGACCACCGGGGAGCTGTTTTTT. This gives the protein CASSLEDRTTGELFF.

The chain recombines TRBV18 with TRBJ2-3; 8 nucleotides agree with TRBD1. Germline V gene lookup returns CDR1 KGHSH and CDR2 LQKENI. V trimming: 3 bases; J trimming: 8 bases; junction bases outside the gene matches: 13. The CDR3 is made up of 16 amino acids. The CDR3 DNA follows: TGTGCCAGCTCACCGAGCACCGGGACAGGTCGAGGTACGCAGTATTTT. Amino acids: CASSPSTGTGRGTQYF.

This clone was counted only a few times. J is TRBJ1-1 and V is TRBV15; 8 nucleotides match TRBD1. V trimming: 0 bases; J trimming: 4 bases; junction bases outside the gene matches: 4. Per the germline V gene, CDR1 is LNHNV and CDR2 is YYDKDF (reference sequence). This CDR3 region has 15 residues. This CDR3 is CATSRDRGLGTEAFF. CDR3 in DNA: TGTGCCACCAGCAGAGACAGGGGGCTCGGCACTGAAGCTTTCTTT.

V gene TRBV6-4 combines with J gene TRBJ2-3, with TRBD2 matching over 11 bases. With V trimmed by 3 bases and J by 2 bases, 7 bases remained unmatched. CDR1 and CDR2 (germline): MRHNA, SNTAGT. This CDR3 is 17 amino acids long. This CDR3 is CASSEIAGGASTDTQYF. CDR3 DNA: TGTGCCAGCAGTGAAATAGCGGGGGGGGCCTCCACAGATACGCAGTATTTT.

The V gene is TRBV5-4, the J gene TRBJ2-3, with TRBD2 as a possible D gene (6 bases). The CDR3 is 16 residues long. CDR1 and CDR2 from the germline V gene are SGHNT and YYREEE (reference sequence). V was cut by 6 bases and J by 2 bases, with 19 bases left in between. CDR3 amino acids: CASTPTRRGLTDTQYF. CDR3 in DNA: TGTGCCAGCACCCCCACTCGACGGGGACTCACAGATACGCAGTATTTT.

V usage is TRBV6-1 and J usage is TRBJ2-7, with D possibly matching TRBD2 (6 bases). Between the trimmed V and J ends, which lost 6 bases and 0 bases, there was a span of 15 bases. CDR1 is MNHNS, CDR2 SASEGT, per germline. This CDR3 spans 15 amino acids. CDR3 sequence (DNA): TGTGCCAGCAGCTCCGCGGGACCTTCCTCCTACGAGCAGTACTTC. The encoded protein is CASSSAGPSSYEQYF.

This clone was recorded once. J is TRBJ2-7 and V is TRBV29-1, with 7 positions matching TRBD1. V was clipped by 4 bases and J by 4 bases; unmatched bases: 7. The CDR3 has 13 residues. Germline V gene lookup returns CDR1 SQVTM and CDR2 ANQGSEA. The CDR3: CSVVGTDKYEQYF. For the CDR3, the DNA is TGCAGCGTTGTCGGGACAGACAAGTACGAGCAGTACTTC.

This sequence joins TRBV7-9 and TRBJ2-3; 12 bases match TRBD2. V trimming: 4 bases; J trimming: 0 bases; junction bases outside the gene matches: 8. From germline, CDR1 is SEHNR and CDR2 FQNEAQ (reference sequence). The CDR3 contains 18 residues. In DNA, the CDR3 is TGTGCCAGCAGCTCGGGGACTAGCGGGCCTAGTAGCACAGATACGCAGTATTTT. Protein product: CASSSGTSGPSSTDTQYF.

The rearrangement uses TRBV11-2 and TRBJ2-6; 9 bases line up with TRBD1. CDR3 length: 17 amino acids. Germline V gene data show CDR1 as SGHAT and CDR2 as FQNNGV. V lost 6 bases, J lost 1 base, and 7 bases stayed unmatched. As DNA, the CDR3 is TGTGCCAGCAGATCCGGGACAGGGTTGTCTGGGGCCAACGTCCTGACTTTC. Translation: CASRSGTGLSGANVLTF.

This clone appeared once. This CDR3 reads CASSREDIVGNQPQHF. In DNA form, the CDR3 reads TGCGCCAGCAGCCGAGAGGACATCGTAGGCAATCAGCCCCAGCATTTT. This sequence joins TRBV4-1 and TRBJ1-5, with D perhaps TRBD1 (5 bases). Trimming left V 4 bases short and J 2 bases short, with 15 bases between. This CDR3 contains 16 residues. Per the germline V gene, CDR1 is MGHRA and CDR2 is YSYEKL.

The chain employs TRBV7-9 and TRBJ2-3; tentatively, D is TRBD1 (6 bases). Germline V gene lookup returns CDR1 SEHNR and CDR2 FQNEAQ (reference sequence). The ends were cut back, 6 bases at V and 2 bases at J, with 18 bases in the middle. The CDR3 runs to 16 residues. DNA of the CDR3: TGTGCCAGCAGACCCCCCTGGACAGAACACACAGATACGCAGTATTTT. As protein: CASRPPWTEHTDTQYF.

This chain joins TRBV5-4 and TRBJ2-3; TRBD1 is a possible D gene (6 bases). This CDR3 has 12 residues. Germline V gives CDR1 SGHNT, CDR2 YYREEE (reference sequence). Trimming removed 4 bases from V and 7 bases from J, with 10 bases in between. CDR3 in amino acids: CASSRDTNTQYF. CDR3 DNA: TGTGCCAGCAGCCGGGACACCAATACGCAGTATTTT.

The V and J genes are TRBV7-2 and TRBJ1-3; unclear D gene. This CDR3 region has 13 residues. With 3 bases removed from V and 1 base from J, the gap between germline ends came to 4 bases. Germline-derived CDR1 and CDR2 are SGHTA and FQGNSA. The CDR3, as DNA: TGTGCCAGCAGCTTGAGGTCTGGAAACACCATATATTTT. It translates to CASSLRSGNTIYF.

For the CDR3, the DNA is TGTGCCAGCAGCTGGAACACCGGGGAGCTGTTTTTT. This gives the protein CASSWNTGELFF. This chain uses TRBV6-5 with TRBJ2-2; D not resolved. The CDR3 loop spans 12 amino acids. Germline lookup yields CDR1 MNHEY and CDR2 SVGAGI. Trimming stripped 6 bases from V and 1 base from J, with 3 bases between.

This clone showed up just a few times. This chain links TRBV19 with TRBJ1-4; 9 bases fit TRBD1. Losses at the gene ends were 7 bases for V and 6 bases for J; bases not matched to a gene: 6. The V gene's germline CDR1 is LNHDA and CDR2 SQIVND (reference sequence). The CDR3 length is 14 residues. CDR3 DNA sequence: TGTGCCAGTAACGGACAGGGGATAGATGAAAAACTGTTTTTT. Protein sequence: CASNGQGIDEKLFF.

The CDR3 DNA reads as TGTGCCAGCAGTCCATCCGGGGGGTCCCTTAATGAGCAGTTCTTC. The encoded protein is CASSPSGGSLNEQFF. This chain connects TRBV27 to TRBJ2-1, with TRBD2 identical over 7 bases. The germline V gene has CDR1 MNHEY and CDR2 SMNVEV (reference sequence). The length of the CDR3 is 15 residues. J gave up 7 bases and V 5 bases, and 11 bases lay outside the gene matches.

The chain carries TRBV5-1 and TRBJ2-3, with 9 positions matching TRBD2. The CDR3 is 17 amino acids. V shed 6 bases, J shed 3 bases, and the junction held 14 bases outside the gene matches. Germline assignment: CDR1 SGHRS and CDR2 YFSETQ. The CDR3 nucleotides are TGCGCCAGCACGGGTTTTGGCGGGGGGGCCTCTACAGATACGCAGTATTTT. As protein: CASTGFGGGASTDTQYF.

The CDR3 DNA is TGTGCCAGCAGTTACCTTGGTAGCGGGGTCTACGAGCAGTACTTC. This encodes CASSYLGSGVYEQYF. The rearrangement uses TRBV6-6 and TRBJ2-5; 8 bases match TRBD2. The assigned J gene may be wrong: the sequence end matches TRBJ2-7 better. The CDR3 has 15 residues. Per the germline V gene, CDR1 is MNHNY and CDR2 is SVGAGI (reference sequence).

The chain couples TRBV4-1 to TRBJ2-5; perhaps TRBD2 as D (7 bases). V was trimmed by 1 base and J by 13 bases, leaving 19 bases between them. Looked up from germline, CDR1 is MGHRA and CDR2 is YSYEKL. The length of the CDR3 is 14 residues. Here the CDR3 reads CASSQAPDGGASYF. CDR3 nucleotides: TGCGCCAGCAGCCAAGCCCCTGATGGGGGGGCTTCGTACTTC.

The rearrangement uses TRBV10-3 and TRBJ2-1; possible D gene TRBD2, 5 bases. This CDR3 region has 13 residues. Deletions cut 2 bases from V and 5 bases from J, with 7 bases between. Germline V gene data show CDR1 as ENHRY and CDR2 as SYGVKD. CDR3: CAISETEDNEQFF. Here the CDR3 DNA reads TGTGCCATCAGTGAGACGGAGGACAATGAGCAGTTCTTC.

The sample holds a few counts of this clone. The chain employs TRBV6-6 and TRBJ1-1; 8 nucleotides match TRBD1. V dropped 5 bases and J dropped 5; count of bases not matched to a gene: 4. The germline CDR1 and CDR2 sequences are MNHNY and SVGAGI (reference sequence). CDR3 length equals 13 residues. The CDR3, as DNA: TGTGCCAGCAGTACACGACAGGGGACTGAAGCTTTCTTT. It specifies CASSTRQGTEAFF.